These 10 T cell receptor beta chains share one sample of origin, sequenced in a study of blood T cell repertoires in COVID-19. TCRdb's copy holds only in-frame clones and misses some; the assay was immunoSEQ multiplex PCR. The table lists 55,000 to 70,000 clones, roughly 80% of them singletons. The material sequenced was peripheral blood. The receptors here all came from an older woman with acute or convalescent COVID-19.

This chain uses TRBV23-1 with TRBJ1-1; the match to TRBD1 covers 9 bases. TRBV23-1 is an ORF, and what it does is uncertain. V shed 9 bases, J shed 4 bases, and the junction held 3 bases outside the gene matches. The CDR3 is made up of 12 amino acids. The CDR3 reads CARGTGLTEAFF. As DNA, the CDR3 is TGCGCCAGAGGGACAGGGCTCACTGAAGCTTTCTTT.

V and J are TRBV6-6 and TRBJ1-5; maybe TRBD1 (6 bases). V was shortened by 7 bases and J by 7 bases, with 14 bases between the two germline ends. This CDR3 has 13 residues. CDR1 and CDR2 from the germline V gene are MNHNY and SVGAGI (reference sequence). The CDR3 sequence is CASNDRLGQPQHF. The CDR3 bases are TGTGCCAGCAATGACAGGTTGGGGCAGCCCCAGCATTTT.

The chain couples TRBV4-2 to TRBJ1-5, with D perhaps TRBD1 (6 bases). V was cut by 0 bases and J by 0 bases, with 12 bases left in between. Germline-derived CDR1 and CDR2 are LGHNA and YNFKEQ. The CDR3 extends over 17 amino acids. CDR3 region: CASSQDVRGYSNQPQHF. For the CDR3, the DNA is TGTGCCAGCAGCCAAGATGTGAGGGGGTATAGCAATCAGCCCCAGCATTTT.

V usage is TRBV11-2 and J usage is TRBJ2-3, with D possibly being TRBD2 (6 bases). V lost 6 bases and J lost 2, with 9 bases in between. The germline CDR1 and CDR2 sequences are SGHAT and FQNNGV. The CDR3 is 13 residues long. The CDR3 DNA reads TGTGCCAGCAGTCGGGGGAACACAGATACGCAGTATTTT. This codes for CASSRGNTDTQYF. The whole variable domain, remainder taken from reference TRBV11-2 and TRBJ2-3, is EAGVAQSPRYKIIEKRQSVAFWCNPISGHATLYWYQQILGQGPKLLIQFQNNGVVDDSQLPKDRFSAERLKGVDSTLKIQPAKLEDSAVYLCASSRGNTDTQYFGPGTRLTVL.

The chain joins TRBV2 to TRBJ1-1; 7 nucleotides match TRBD1. This CDR3 contains 14 residues. Germline-derived CDR1 and CDR2 are SNHLY and FYNNEI. Losses at the gene ends were 4 bases for V and 5 bases for J; bases not matched to a gene: 7. The CDR3 sequence is CASSARGLGTEAFF. The CDR3 DNA is TGTGCCAGCAGTGCGAGGGGGCTCGGGACTGAAGCTTTCTTT.

This clone has a count of ten or more. This chain connects TRBV2 to TRBJ2-7; TRBD2 aligns across 12 bases. V lost 8 bases and J lost 6; bases outside the gene matches: 8. Germline V gives CDR1 SNHLY, CDR2 FYNNEI. The CDR3 runs to 14 residues. CDR3 DNA sequence: TGTGCCAGCGCCCTAGCGGGGGGGGTAAGCGAGCAGTACTTC. Its protein product is CASALAGGVSEQYF.

The chain employs TRBV25-1 and TRBJ1-1; maybe TRBD1 (5 bases). Germline V lookup: CDR1 MGHDK, CDR2 SYGVNS. V lost 5 bases, J lost 1 base, and 11 bases lay in between. This CDR3 is built from 14 residues. CDR3 residues: CASSTRGGNTEAFF. CDR3 nucleotide sequence: TGTGCCAGCAGTACACGCGGGGGGAACACTGAAGCTTTCTTT.

The chain employs TRBV7-2 and TRBJ2-1; TRBD2 might be the D (6 bases). Per the germline V gene, CDR1 is SGHTA and CDR2 is FQGNSA. With 0 bases removed from V and 7 bases from J, the gap between germline ends came to 22 bases. This CDR3 is 18 amino acids long. The CDR3 here is CASSLAGGLAGGYNEQFF. The CDR3 DNA is TGTGCCAGCAGCTTAGCTGGGGGGTTAGCCGGGGGATATAATGAGCAGTTCTTC. Full variable domain (missing parts from reference TRBV7-2 and TRBJ2-1): GAGVSQSPSNKVTEKGKDVELRCDPISGHTALYWYRQSLGQGLEFLIYFQGNSAPDKSGLPSDRFSAERTGGSVSTLTIQRTQQEDSAVYLCASSLAGGLAGGYNEQFFGPGTRLTVL.

V and J are TRBV29-1 and TRBJ1-2; 9 bases are a match to TRBD1. V gave up 6 bases and J gave up 7 bases; unmatched junction bases: 6. The CDR3 spans 12 residues. Germline CDR1 and CDR2: SQVTM and ANQGSEA. The CDR3 DNA is TGCAGCGTAGACAGGGGGAGGGCTGGCTACACCTTC. It is translated as CSVDRGRAGYTF.

This rearrangement joins TRBV25-1 to TRBJ2-4; D might be TRBD1 (7 bases). V was clipped by 1 base and J by 8 bases, with 15 bases between them. This CDR3 has 15 amino acids. Per germline, CDR1 MGHDK and CDR2 SYGVNS. CDR3 nucleotides: TGTGCCAGCAGTGAATCCGACAGGGAGGCGGACATTCAGTACTTC. This codes for CASSESDREADIQYF.